The text below deals with one TCR beta chain. The sample originates from a study of T cell changes during pregnancy in multiple sclerosis. Trimming cost V 4 bases and J 4 bases, with 14 bases left between them. This CDR3 is built from 15 residues. The germline V gene has CDR1 MNHEY and CDR2 SVGAGI. Data came from immunoSEQ multiplex PCR; TCRdb stores just in-frame clones and leaves some out. The table lists approximately 80,000 clones, about 90% of them singletons. This clonotype originated in a female donor in good health, serving as a control in a pregnancy study. Some clones in this sample may be carry-over from other donors' samples. The chain joins TRBV6-5 to TRBJ1-5, with a possible D match to TRBD1 (6 bases). Material: PBMCs, obtained in the first trimester of pregnancy. CDR3 sequence (DNA): TGTGCCAGCAGTTCGGGGGGGCATGGGAATCAGCCCCAGCATTTT. It is translated as CASSSGGHGNQPQHF.